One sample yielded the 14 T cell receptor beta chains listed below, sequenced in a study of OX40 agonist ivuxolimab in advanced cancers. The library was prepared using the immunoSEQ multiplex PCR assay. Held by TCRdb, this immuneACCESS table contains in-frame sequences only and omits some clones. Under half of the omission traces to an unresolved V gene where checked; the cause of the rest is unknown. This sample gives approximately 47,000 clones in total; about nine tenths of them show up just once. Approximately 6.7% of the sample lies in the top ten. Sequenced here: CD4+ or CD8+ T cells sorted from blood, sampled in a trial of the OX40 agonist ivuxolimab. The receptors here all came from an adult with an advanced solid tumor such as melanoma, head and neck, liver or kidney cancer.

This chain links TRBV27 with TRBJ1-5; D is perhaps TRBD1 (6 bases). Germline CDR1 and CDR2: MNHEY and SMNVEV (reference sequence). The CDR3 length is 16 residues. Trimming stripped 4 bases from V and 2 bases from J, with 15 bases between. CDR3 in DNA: TGTGCCAGCAGTTCGGGCCCCAGGGGTGGCAATCAGCCCCAGCATTTT. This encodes CASSSGPRGGNQPQHF.

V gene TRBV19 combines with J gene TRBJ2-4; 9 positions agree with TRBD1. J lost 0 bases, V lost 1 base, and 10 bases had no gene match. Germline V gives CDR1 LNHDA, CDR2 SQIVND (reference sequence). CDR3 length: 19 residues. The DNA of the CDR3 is TGTGCCAGTAGTATAGGGGGGGACAGGGCACCTATAGCCAAAAACATTCAGTACTTC. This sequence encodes CASSIGGDRAPIAKNIQYF.

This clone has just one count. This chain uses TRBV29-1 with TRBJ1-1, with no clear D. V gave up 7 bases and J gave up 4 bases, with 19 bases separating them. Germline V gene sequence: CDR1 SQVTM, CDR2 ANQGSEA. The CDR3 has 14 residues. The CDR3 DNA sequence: TGCAGCGGTGGATTAGGCAGGCCCCCCACTGAAGCTTTCTTT. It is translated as CSGGLGRPPTEAFF. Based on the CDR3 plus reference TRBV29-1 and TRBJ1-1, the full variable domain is SAVISQKPSRDICQRGTSLTIQCQVDSQVTMMFWYRQQPGQSLTLIATANQGSEATYESGFVIDKFPISRPNLTFSTLTVSNMSPEDSSIYLCSGGLGRPPTEAFFGQGTRLTVV.

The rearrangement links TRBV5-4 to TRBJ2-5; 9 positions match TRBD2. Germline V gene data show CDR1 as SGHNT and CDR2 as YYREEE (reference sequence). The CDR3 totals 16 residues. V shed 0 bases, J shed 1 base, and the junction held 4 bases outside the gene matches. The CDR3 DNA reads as TGTGCCAGCAGCTTGGGTTCAGCGGGGGGCCAAGAGACCCAGTACTTC. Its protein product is CASSLGSAGGQETQYF.

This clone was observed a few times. The CDR3 DNA reads as TGTGCCAGTAGTCCGACAGAGTACACTGAAGCTTTCTTT. It yields the protein CASSPTEYTEAFF. The rearrangement links TRBV19 to TRBJ1-1, with a possible D match to TRBD1 (5 bases). V was pared by 5 bases and J by 3 bases, with 10 bases between. The CDR3 is made up of 13 amino acids. Per the germline V gene, CDR1 is LNHDA and CDR2 is SQIVND (reference sequence).

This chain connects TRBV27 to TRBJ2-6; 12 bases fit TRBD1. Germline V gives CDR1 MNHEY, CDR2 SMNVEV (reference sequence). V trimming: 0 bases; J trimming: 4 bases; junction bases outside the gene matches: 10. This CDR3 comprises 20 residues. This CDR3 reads CASSLSGYGTGGSGANVLTF. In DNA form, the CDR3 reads TGTGCCAGCAGTTTATCGGGTTACGGGACAGGGGGCTCAGGGGCCAACGTCCTGACTTTC.

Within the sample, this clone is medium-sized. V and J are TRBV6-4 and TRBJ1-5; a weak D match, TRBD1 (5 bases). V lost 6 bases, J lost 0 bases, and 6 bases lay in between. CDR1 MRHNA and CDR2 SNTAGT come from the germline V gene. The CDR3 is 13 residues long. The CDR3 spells CASSQGSNQPQHF. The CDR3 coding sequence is TGTGCCAGCAGCCAGGGTAGCAATCAGCCCCAGCATTTT.

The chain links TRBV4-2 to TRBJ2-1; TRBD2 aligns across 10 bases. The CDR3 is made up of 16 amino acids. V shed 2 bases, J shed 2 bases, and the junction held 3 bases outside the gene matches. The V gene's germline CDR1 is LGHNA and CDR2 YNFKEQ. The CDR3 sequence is CASSQTLAGAYNEQFF. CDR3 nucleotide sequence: TGTGCCAGCAGCCAAACCCTAGCGGGGGCCTACAATGAGCAGTTCTTC.

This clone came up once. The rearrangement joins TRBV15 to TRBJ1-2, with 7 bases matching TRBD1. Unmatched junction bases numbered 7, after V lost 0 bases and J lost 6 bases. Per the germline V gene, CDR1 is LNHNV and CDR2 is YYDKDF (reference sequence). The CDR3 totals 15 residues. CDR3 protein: CATSRDQAGGDGYTF. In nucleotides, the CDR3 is TGTGCCACCAGCAGAGATCAGGCAGGGGGGGATGGCTACACCTTC.

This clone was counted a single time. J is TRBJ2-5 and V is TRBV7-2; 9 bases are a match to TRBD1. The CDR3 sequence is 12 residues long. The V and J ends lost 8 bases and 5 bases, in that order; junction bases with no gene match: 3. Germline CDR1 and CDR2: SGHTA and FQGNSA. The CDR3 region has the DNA TGTGCCAGCGAGACAGGGGGGGAGACCCAGTACTTC. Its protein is CASETGGETQYF.

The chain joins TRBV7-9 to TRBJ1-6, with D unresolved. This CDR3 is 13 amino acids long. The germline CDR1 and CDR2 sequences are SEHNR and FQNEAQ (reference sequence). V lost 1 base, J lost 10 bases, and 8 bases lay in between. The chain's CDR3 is CASSLDSFSPLHF. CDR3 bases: TGTGCCAGCAGCTTAGATTCTTTCTCACCCCTCCACTTT.

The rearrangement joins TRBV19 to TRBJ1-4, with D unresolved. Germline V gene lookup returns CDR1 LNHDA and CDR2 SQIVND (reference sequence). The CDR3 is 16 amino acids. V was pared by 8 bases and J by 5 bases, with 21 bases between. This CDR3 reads CASQSNPGWSNEKLFF. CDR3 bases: TGTGCCAGTCAATCCAACCCGGGGTGGTCCAATGAAAAACTGTTTTTT.

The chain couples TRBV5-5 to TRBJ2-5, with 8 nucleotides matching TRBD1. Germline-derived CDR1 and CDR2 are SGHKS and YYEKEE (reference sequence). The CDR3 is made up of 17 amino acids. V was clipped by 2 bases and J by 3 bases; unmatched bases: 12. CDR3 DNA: TGTGCCAGCAGCTTTGACTTGGGACAGGCGAGAAAAGAGACCCAGTACTTC. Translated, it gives CASSFDLGQARKETQYF.

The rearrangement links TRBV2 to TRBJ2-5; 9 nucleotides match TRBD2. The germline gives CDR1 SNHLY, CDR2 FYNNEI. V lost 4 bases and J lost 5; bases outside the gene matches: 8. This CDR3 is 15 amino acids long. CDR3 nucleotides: TGTGCCAGCAGTGGGGGTAGCGGGGGAGGGGAGACCCAGTACTTC. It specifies CASSGGSGGGETQYF.